Following are 8 T cell receptor beta chains from one sample sequenced in a study of T cell changes during pregnancy in multiple sclerosis. Generated by immunoSEQ multiplex PCR, the TCRdb table keeps only in-frame clones and is missing some. The data hold approximately 66,000 clones, with 80% to 95% observed a single time. Here the sequenced sample was peripheral blood, taken in the third trimester of pregnancy. These receptor sequences come from a female donor in good health, enrolled as a control in a pregnancy study.

This sequence joins TRBV6-5 and TRBJ1-2, with 9 bases lining up with TRBD1. With V trimmed by 2 bases and J by 4 bases, 5 bases remained unmatched. Germline V CDR1 and CDR2: MNHEY, SVGAGI. The CDR3 has 15 amino acids. CDR3 sequence reads: CASSYAGQGAYGYTF. In DNA form, the CDR3 reads TGTGCCAGCAGTTACGCGGGACAGGGAGCCTATGGCTACACCTTC.

The V and J genes are TRBV7-9 and TRBJ2-2, with 13 bases that match TRBD2. Per the germline V gene, CDR1 is SEHNR and CDR2 is FQNEAQ (reference sequence). The CDR3 contains 18 residues. With V trimmed by 3 bases and J by 7 bases, 11 bases remained unmatched. The CDR3 reads CASSFPGLAGRSGGELFF. The CDR3 coding sequence is TGTGCCAGCAGCTTCCCGGGACTAGCGGGACGCTCGGGCGGGGAGCTGTTTTTT.

The genes are TRBV6-4 and TRBJ2-7; perhaps TRBD1 as D (6 bases). This CDR3 contains 14 residues. The germline gives CDR1 MRHNA, CDR2 SNTAGT. Between the trimmed V and J ends, which lost 6 bases and 6 bases, there was a span of 18 bases. The CDR3 region is CASRAVDRPGEQYF. CDR3 bases: TGTGCCAGCAGGGCAGTGGACAGACCAGGCGAGCAGTACTTC.

The rearrangement uses TRBV29-1 and TRBJ1-2; 7 bases match TRBD1. J lost 7 bases, V lost 4 bases, and 18 bases had no gene match. Germline lookup yields CDR1 SQVTM and CDR2 ANQGSEA. CDR3 length: 16 amino acids. The DNA of the CDR3 is TGCAGCGTTGCGGGGACAGATTTTGCTATAGGTTCTGGCTACACCTTC. This encodes CSVAGTDFAIGSGYTF.

This rearrangement joins TRBV11-3 to TRBJ2-1, with TRBD2 matching over 7 bases. V gave up 1 base and J gave up 9 bases; unmatched junction bases: 6. The germline V gene has CDR1 SGHNT and CDR2 YENEEA. The CDR3 loop spans 14 amino acids. CDR3 residues: CASSLGREIGEQFF. The CDR3 nucleotides read TGTGCCAGCAGCTTAGGGCGGGAGATCGGTGAGCAGTTCTTC.

In nucleotides, the CDR3 is TGCAGCGCAAATAGTGGTTGGAGCTACGAGCAGTACTTC. This translates into CSANSGWSYEQYF. The rearrangement joins TRBV29-1 to TRBJ2-7, with D unclear. Germline-derived CDR1 and CDR2 are SQVTM and ANQGSEA. CDR3 length: 13 amino acids. The V end was cut by 7 bases, the J end by 3 bases, with 16 bases between.

J is TRBJ2-2 and V is TRBV5-6, with D possibly TRBD2 on 6 matching bases. This CDR3 has 13 residues. CDR1 is SGHDT and CDR2 is YYEEEE in the germline V gene. Deletions cut 4 bases from V and 8 bases from J, with 12 bases between. CDR3 nucleotides: TGTGCCAGCAGCCTTCCAGGGAGGGGGGAGCTGTTTTTT. Translating gives CASSLPGRGELFF. The full variable domain, its missing parts supplied by reference TRBV5-6 and TRBJ2-2, is DAGVTQSPTHLIKTRGQQVTLRCSPKSGHDTVSWYQQALGQGPQFIFQYYEEEERQRGNFPDRFSGHQFPNYSSELNVNALLLGDSALYLCASSLPGRGELFFGEGSRLTVL.

V is TRBV30 and J is TRBJ1-4; perhaps TRBD1 as D (6 bases). The V gene's germline CDR1 is GTSNPN and CDR2 SVGIG (reference sequence). This CDR3 spans 14 amino acids. The V gene lost 5 bases and the J gene lost 8 bases, with 18 bases spanning the gap. CDR3 nucleotide sequence: TGTGCCTGGGACGGGACACCAAGGTCGGAAAAACTGTTTTTT. Amino acids: CAWDGTPRSEKLFF.